Ten or more counts support the clone carrying this T cell receptor beta chain. Its antigen is not identified. These data belong to a study of identical twins. Study-level results: Out-of-frame TCR alpha sharing observed in monozygotic twins exceeded model estimates.

TCRdb itself ran the 5' RACE reads through MiXCR, one entry per CDR3 protein. This sample has about 890,000 distinct CDR3 sequences, with roughly an eighth found just once. This CDR3 has 15 amino acids. The germline CDR1 and CDR2 sequences are SGHKS and YYEKEE (reference sequence). V gave up 0 bases and J gave up 4 bases, with 13 bases separating them. These data were also reused for a study on yellow fever vaccine responses in identical twins.

Input material: PBMCs. This TCR derives from a woman in her late teens or twenties in good health. The chain couples TRBV5-5 to TRBJ1-1, with D uncertain. CDR3 region: CASSLDRVPGTEAFF. CDR3 nucleotide sequence: TGTGCCAGCAGCTTGGATCGAGTTCCGGGCACTGAAGCTTTCTTT. The variable domain in full, completed from reference TRBV5-5 and TRBJ1-1, reads DAGVTQSPTHLIKTRGQQVTLRCSPISGHKSVSWYQQVLGQGPQFIFQYYEKEERGRGNFPDRFSARQFPNYSSELNVNALLLGDSALYLCASSLDRVPGTEAFFGQGTRLTVV.